The clone carrying this T cell receptor (beta chain) came up many times. Its antigen is unidentified. The data were obtained in a study of prognosis after radiotherapy for stage I lung cancer. As for the study in general: Stage I non-small cell lung cancer patients were enrolled between April 2018 and January 2019.

Using two-round multiplex PCR, the authors amplified TCR beta CDR3 from genomic DNA. For every TRBV and TRBJ gene, a specific primer was used in first-round PCR. TCRdb redid the calling of the multiplex PCR reads with MiXCR, one entry per CDR3 protein. The sample consists of about 25,000 distinct CDR3 sequences, about 40% of them appearing once. Points from the study as a whole: The number of unique TCR clones went down after stereotactic body radiation therapy, with a median of roughly 10,000 versus 7,000.

Trimming removed 1 base from V and 3 bases from J, with 12 bases in between. Per the germline V gene, CDR1 is SNHLY and CDR2 is FYNNEI. CDR3 length: 15 residues. V gene TRBV2 combines with J gene TRBJ1-1; D uncertain. The sequence was obtained from a donor aged 50 or older with non-small cell lung cancer. The sample was PBMCs, taken before or after stereotactic body radiation therapy (not recorded which). The CDR3: CASSEVGVSDTEAFF. The CDR3, as DNA: TGTGCCAGCAGTGAAGTTGGGGTCTCGGACACTGAAGCTTTCTTT. Drawing the rest from reference TRBV2 and TRBJ1-1, the complete variable domain is EPEVTQTPSHQVTQMGQEVILRCVPISNHLYFYWYRQILGQKVEFLVSFYNNEISEKSEIFDDQFSVERPDGSNFTLKIRSTKLEDSAMYFCASSEVGVSDTEAFFGQGTRLTVV.